A selection of T cell receptor beta chains follows, all from one sample in a study of blood T cell repertoires in COVID-19. Assay: immunoSEQ multiplex PCR; the TCRdb copy retains only in-frame clones and omits some. The sample consists of some 190,000 clones, approximately 80% of them appearing once. The sample was peripheral blood. The receptors were gathered from an elderly woman with COVID-19, enrolled during active disease. Both conserved end residues are part of each CDR3.

V: TRBV29-1; CDR3: CSVDSGRASGELFF
V: TRBV5-1; CDR3: CASSLRLAGSGELFF
V: TRBV5-1; CDR3: CASSLGRGVGGGYEQYF
V: TRBV18; CDR3: CASSGGVGNQPQHF
V: TRBV18; CDR3: CASSPSPTGTYGYTF
V: TRBV28; CDR3: CASSGGDLIYGYTF
V: TRBV27; CDR3: CASSPTRRRETQYF
V: TRBV18; CDR3: CASSHPLETNVLTF
V: TRBV4-1; CDR3: CASSLISSIREKLFF
V: TRBV11-1; CDR3: CASSLGGPRNEQYF
V: TRBV18; CDR3: CASSPGTSGRIGELFF
V: TRBV3-1/TRBV3-2; CDR3: CASSQAGRTNGYTF
V: TRBV6-5; CDR3: CASSSSGSRVEAFF
V: TRBV27; CDR3: CASTSWTGATDNEKLFF
V: TRBV7-2; CDR3: CASSFHRDSPLHF
V: TRBV5-1; CDR3: CASSPPNRPGEREGYTF
V: TRBV6-1; CDR3: CASSEARSNTEAFF
V: TRBV2; CDR3: CASSEPGQGAFF
V: TRBV18; CDR3: CASSPPPQINEQFF
V: TRBV25-1; CDR3: CASSERRGGTNYGYTF
V: TRBV7-9; CDR3: CASSFVSGQETQYF
V: TRBV7-3; CDR3: CASSPGQGAGYTF
V: TRBV11-2; CDR3: CASSSAWGGTDTQYF
V: TRBV18; CDR3: CASSPSRLGRGEKLFF
V: TRBV7-3; CDR3: CASSLMGTGLVAKNIQYF
V: TRBV4-1; CDR3: CASSQVARVNYNEQFF
V: TRBV7-9; CDR3: CASSLVARGNSGYTF